Listed below are T cell receptor beta chains from one sample, sequenced in a study of blood T cell repertoires in COVID-19. Profiled with immunoSEQ multiplex PCR; TCRdb holds only in-frame clones, not every one. The sample has approximately 290,000 clones; about 85% are singletons. Material for sequencing was peripheral blood. These receptor sequences come from a human donor with COVID-19, enrolled during active disease. The donor label of this sample is uncertain. Both conserved end residues are part of each CDR3. Fields, in order: V gene, clone size, J gene, D gene, CDR3 protein, CDR3 DNA. The D gene is left open where the match is weak. Clone sizes are given selectively: once, few, many, or a class where the clone is expanded.

V: TRBV28; size: .; J: TRBJ1-5; D: TRBD1; CDR3: CASSFLGQAQPQHF; DNA: TGTGCCAGCAGTTTTTTAGGACAGGCTCAGCCCCAGCATTTT
V: TRBV18; size: .; J: TRBJ1-1; D: .; CDR3: CASSPSSMNTEAFF; DNA: TGTGCCAGCTCACCAAGCTCGATGAACACTGAAGCTTTCTTT
V: TRBV5-5; size: few; J: TRBJ1-4; D: .; CDR3: CASSLEGLGTGKLFF; DNA: TGTGCCAGCAGCCTGGAGGGGTTGGGGACTGGAAAACTGTTTTTT
V: TRBV28; size: .; J: TRBJ2-7; D: TRBD1; CDR3: CASSGLGDRDYEQYF; DNA: TGTGCCAGCAGTGGACTAGGGGACAGGGACTACGAGCAGTACTTC
V: TRBV19; size: .; J: TRBJ1-5; D: TRBD1; CDR3: CASSQTGDQPQHF; DNA: TGTGCCAGTAGCCAAACAGGGGATCAGCCCCAGCATTTT
V: TRBV11-3; size: .; J: TRBJ2-2; D: .; CDR3: CASSITLGGTGELFF; DNA: TGTGCCAGCAGCATCACCTTGGGGGGTACCGGGGAGCTGTTTTTT
V: TRBV6-2/TRBV6-3; size: .; J: TRBJ2-3; D: .; CDR3: CASSYRDRRTDTQYF; DNA: TGTGCCAGCAGTTACCGCGACAGGCGGACAGATACGCAGTATTTT
V: TRBV5-1; size: once; J: TRBJ2-5; D: TRBD2; CDR3: CASSQGRREGETQYF; DNA: TGCGCCAGCAGCCAGGGACGCCGGGAGGGAGAGACCCAGTACTTC
V: TRBV7-8; size: .; J: TRBJ2-1; D: .; CDR3: CASSPVGGQYNEQFF; DNA: TGTGCCAGCAGCCCCGTGGGCGGGCAGTACAATGAGCAGTTCTTC
V: TRBV2; size: .; J: TRBJ1-2; D: .; CDR3: CASSLFAGGNYGYTF; DNA: TGTGCCAGCAGCTTATTTGCCGGAGGGAACTATGGCTACACCTTC
V: TRBV6-5; size: .; J: TRBJ1-1; D: .; CDR3: CASSATGYTEAFF; DNA: TGTGCCAGCTCCGCGACAGGTTACACTGAAGCTTTCTTT
V: TRBV19; size: .; J: TRBJ2-5; D: .; CDR3: CASSGQNQETQYF; DNA: TGTGCCAGTAGTGGACAAAACCAAGAGACCCAGTACTTC
V: TRBV5-1; size: .; J: TRBJ2-1; D: TRBD1; CDR3: CASSWGQLNEQFF; DNA: TGCGCCAGCAGCTGGGGACAGCTTAATGAGCAGTTCTTC
V: TRBV4-2; size: .; J: TRBJ1-5; D: TRBD1; CDR3: CASSQGQGARQPQHF; DNA: TGTGCCAGCAGCCAAGGGCAGGGGGCGCGTCAGCCCCAGCATTTT
V: TRBV5-1; size: .; J: TRBJ1-1; D: TRBD1; CDR3: CASSFRQGNTEAFF; DNA: TGCGCCAGCAGCTTCCGACAGGGTAACACTGAAGCTTTCTTT
V: TRBV28; size: .; J: TRBJ2-2; D: TRBD2; CDR3: CASRGLAGVSGELFF; DNA: TGTGCCAGCAGGGGACTAGCGGGAGTTTCCGGGGAGCTGTTTTTT
V: TRBV7-2; size: .; J: TRBJ2-2; D: .; CDR3: CASSSQGGSGELFF; DNA: TGTGCCAGCAGCTCTCAAGGGGGATCCGGGGAGCTGTTTTTT
V: TRBV19; size: .; J: TRBJ1-4; D: .; CDR3: CASSQQATNEKLFF; DNA: TGTGCCAGTAGCCAACAAGCAACTAATGAAAAACTGTTTTTT
V: TRBV7-9; size: few; J: TRBJ1-1; D: TRBD1; CDR3: CASSRQGAGAEAFF; DNA: TGTGCCAGCAGCCGACAGGGGGCTGGCGCTGAAGCTTTCTTT
V: TRBV19; size: .; J: TRBJ1-1; D: TRBD1; CDR3: CASRDRGDTEAFF; DNA: TGTGCCAGCCGAGACAGGGGCGACACTGAAGCTTTCTTT
V: TRBV11-2; size: once; J: TRBJ1-1; D: TRBD1; CDR3: CASSPSGQAIGAFF; DNA: TGTGCCAGCAGCCCCTCGGGACAGGCTATTGGGGCTTTCTTT
V: TRBV19; size: .; J: TRBJ1-1; D: .; CDR3: CASSIAARVGTEAFF; DNA: TGTGCCAGTAGTATAGCCGCCCGCGTCGGCACTGAAGCTTTCTTT
V: TRBV28; size: .; J: TRBJ2-6; D: .; CDR3: CASTQGANVLTF; DNA: TGTGCCAGCACCCAGGGGGCCAACGTCCTGACTTTC
V: TRBV7-2; size: once; J: TRBJ2-1; D: TRBD2; CDR3: CASSSGLAGMNEQFF; DNA: TGTGCCAGCAGCTCGGGACTAGCGGGAATGAATGAGCAGTTCTTC
V: TRBV5-6; size: once; J: TRBJ2-1; D: TRBD2; CDR3: CASSLGLAGYNEQFF; DNA: TGTGCCAGCAGCTTGGGACTAGCTGGCTACAATGAGCAGTTCTTC
V: TRBV30; size: .; J: TRBJ1-5; D: TRBD1; CDR3: CAWNSGQYSNQPQHF; DNA: TGTGCCTGGAACTCGGGACAGTATAGCAATCAGCCCCAGCATTTT
V: TRBV18; size: .; J: TRBJ2-7; D: TRBD1; CDR3: CASSRTGQGAIHEQYF; DNA: TGTGCCAGCTCACGTACGGGACAGGGGGCAATACACGAGCAGTACTTC